This note documents a single TCR beta chain sequence. Its antigen remains unknown. These data originate in a study of blood T cells in healthy people across ages. Study information: Template switching captured about one barcoded beta molecule per two T cells.

This CDR3 comprises 13 residues. V was pared by 6 bases and J by 5 bases, with 13 bases between. Study results and limitations: Roughly linearly, TCR beta diversity per million T cells fell as age increased.

A second PCR of 7 to 11 cycles used a sample-barcoded 5' primer and a J-beta primer mix. TCRdb reprocessed the 5' RACE reads via MiXCR and lists one record per CDR3 protein. The sample lists a few hundred thousand distinct CDR3 sequences; about 25% were seen once. This TCR derives from a woman in her 70s in good health. Sequenced input: blood. The J gene is TRBJ1-2, the V gene TRBV12-3 or TRBV12-4; D call uncertain. The CDR3 is CASRNTAGYGYTF. The CDR3 nucleotides read TGTGCCAGCAGGAATACAGCAGGTTATGGCTACACCTTC.